The clone carrying this TCR beta chain was observed many times. The antigen is unknown. Orbital computed tomography, thyroid ultrasound, TRAb, serum thyroxine and clinical symptoms formed the basis of diagnosis. Germline V gives CDR1 MDHEN, CDR2 SYDVKM. The V gene lost 3 bases and the J gene lost 3 bases, with 20 bases spanning the gap. The CDR3 is 17 amino acids. RNA transcripts yielded amplified TCR beta CDR3 regions. An initial RT-PCR round employing HTBI primers preceded a second-round multiplex PCR. Via MiXCR, TCRdb re-called the multiplex PCR reads, giving one row per CDR3 protein. The sample shows over 450,000 distinct CDR3 sequences, approximately 15% of them seen only once. This sample is drawn from a study of Graves' ophthalmopathy and Graves' hyperthyroidism. Whole-study findings and limits: Clonotypes were expanded in thyroid at above 0.001 frequency, and most also appeared in blood.

The material sequenced was blood. This rearrangement joins TRBV28 to TRBJ2-5; TRBD2 might be the D (6 bases). The sequence came from a woman under 40 with Graves' ophthalmopathy. The CDR3 sequence is CASSFEAGSGDKETQYF. The CDR3 DNA reads TGTGCCAGCAGTTTTGAGGCCGGTAGCGGAGATAAAGAGACCCAGTACTTC.